This entry is about one TCR beta chain. This clonotype was seen a handful of times. The clone's antigen remains unknown. Base qualities were left out, and no much larger clone turns up one base away. This specimen's treatment or condition label, interpreted: allogeneic hematopoietic cell transplantation with graft depleted of TCRalphabeta T cells and CD19 B cells. Transplant recipients were children who received TCRalphabeta/CD19-depleted allogeneic hematopoietic cell grafts. Receptors were amplified or captured by PCR. For sequencing, an Illumina HiSeq 2500 was employed. TCR library preparation used molecular barcoding, with unique molecular identifiers applied to normalize quantification of the TCRbeta repertoire. The raw public data were reprocessed by TCRdb itself: fastp quality trimming at Q25, MiXCR clonotype calling, in-frame beta chains only. One record per CDR3 amino acid sequence lists the most common genes and DNA. The sample contains 700,000 to 950,000 distinct CDR3 sequences, approximately 15% of them found a single time. Approximately 5% of the sample comes from the top ten.

The sample comes from a study of T-cell reconstitution after alpha-beta-depleted transplantation in children (dated by TCRdb to the mid-2010s). Looking at the study overall: Using TCR repertoire profiling, the study followed T-cell immune reconstitution in a quantitative way in children after TCRalphabeta/CD19-depleted allogeneic hematopoietic cell transplantation. Results the study describes overall, beyond this receptor: Over subsequent months, a decline in hyperexpanded clone frequencies was noted, and after one year, T-cell counts and TCRbeta diversity were mostly ascribed to newly produced T cells. The apparently early recovery of alphabetaT-cell counts about two months after transplant reportedly depended on only several hundred rapidly expanded clones that came from non-depleted graft cells. In some patients, high TCRbeta diversity at day 60 was attributed to recipient T cells and intrathymic progenitors that had survived conditioning.

The TCR originated in a male patient between 5 and 17 years old who had a stem cell transplant for acute lymphoblastic leukemia, so the T cells may come from the graft donor. The sequences come from PBMCs, mostly from graft donor cells, collected 360 days after TCRalphabeta/CD19-depleted stem cell transplant.

This receptor has the CDR3 CASSIGPGYNEQFF. Here is the DNA: TGTGCCAGTAGTATAGGCCCGGGGTACAATGAGCAGTTCTTC. The chain links TRBV19 with TRBJ2-1; TRBD2 could be the D gene, as 5 bases match. V is reduced by 1 base and J by 4 bases, leaving a spacing of 8 bases between them. The CDR3 numbers 14 residues from cysteine through phenylalanine. Only CDR3 DNA remains: 42 bases, in frame from the first base. CDR1 LNHDA and CDR2 SQIVND were looked up in the germline V gene (reference sequence).